The present T cell receptor beta chain was sequenced within a study of molecular identifiers for immune sequencing clone quantification (dated by TCRdb to 2016 to 2018). For the wider study: In a replicate experiment, RNA from about 19,000 or 110,000 naive CD8 T cells was split into five aliquots, four of which were sequenced. This methods study benchmarked molecular-identifier clustering-based TCR repertoire sequencing (MIDCIRS) and TCR RNA copy counting, using CD8 T cells to do so. Summary of the overall study and its limitations: Identical TCR molecules sharing a barcode could cause highly expanded clone sizes to be underestimated. Spiked-in Jurkat TCR RNA equivalent to a single cell was reported to be detectable even among approximately 900,000 naive CD8 T cells. The naive libraries included spiked-in Jurkat TCR RNA (roughly nine copies' worth), and this RNA is not part of the donor repertoire. Clones above 20 RNA copies held over 99% of molecules in CMV-specific effector cells but under 1% in naive cells. Modeling estimated approximately 3 recovered TCR RNA copies per cell, compared with about 10 by digital PCR, which implies about 32% capture efficiency. When barcode sub-clustering was omitted, TCR diversity was inflated by chimeric consensus sequences, with chimeras reaching as high as 47%.

Looking up the germline V gene yields CDR1 MNHEY and CDR2 SVGAGI. From the cysteine through the phenylalanine, the CDR3 covers 13 amino acids. Solely the CDR3 DNA is kept, with 39 bases framed from the first base. The library was built by means of PCR. The sample was run on an Illumina HiSeq 4000. Preparation of bulk TCR libraries followed a previously described approach, with the TCR primers listed in Table S5. Total RNA was purified with the Qiagen AllPrep DNA/RNA kit. Reads from multiple sequencing runs of the same library were pooled before analysis. The paper's processing steps were these. Reads were retained only if an exact TCR constant sequence was present, and the retained reads were trimmed to 150 nt and grouped according to their 12-nt molecular barcodes. Within each barcode group, reads were sub-clustered at a 15% Levenshtein threshold, and quality-weighted consensus sequences were built per RNA molecule. Non-functional sequences were removed, as were lower-count sequences one edit away from another. Based on a fit of two negative binomial distributions, barcode sub-clusters having less than 20% of the maximum read count were discarded. TCRdb reworked the public reads: Q25 trimming with fastp, MiXCR clone assembly, productive beta chains retained. Every CDR3 protein is listed once, alongside the most common genes and DNA of its rows. These V and J calls originate from TCRdb's pipeline instead of the authors' own analysis. In all, the sample holds approximately 670,000 distinct CDR3 sequences, and nearly 20% of those were seen once. The top ten constitute 0.85% to 0.9% of the sample.

Libraries of naive CD8 T cells were generated from roughly 18,000 to 920,000 sorted cells, with 10%, 30% or 50% of the purified RNA used. Naive CD8 T cells, defined as CD8+CD4-CCR7+CD45RA+, were FACS-sorted into RLT Plus buffer on a BD FACSAria II. Under 11 TCR copies' worth of Jurkat RNA were spiked into roughly 19,000-1,000,000 naive CD8 T cell samples to test detection sensitivity. CD8 T cells were enriched using RosetteSep CD8+ T Cell Enrichment Cocktail and Ficoll-Paque, and the enriched cells then underwent ACK red cell lysis. As for this clonotype: The antigen this receptor binds is unknown. It may be a read error: a sequence one base away is much more abundant.

The sequenced sample consisted of naive CD8+ T cells from blood, with Jurkat cell RNA spiked in. The cell subset or site label for this specimen denotes: FACS-sorted CD8+CD4-CCR7+CD45RA+ naive T cells. The rearranged chain carries TRBV6-5 and TRBJ2-5, with the D gene too uncertain to name. This TCR came from a human donor in good health. Some libraries in this study had Jurkat cell RNA spiked in. The bases are TGTGCCAGCAGTAAGAACAGTCAAGGGACCCAGTACTTC. The translation is CASSKNSQGTQYF.